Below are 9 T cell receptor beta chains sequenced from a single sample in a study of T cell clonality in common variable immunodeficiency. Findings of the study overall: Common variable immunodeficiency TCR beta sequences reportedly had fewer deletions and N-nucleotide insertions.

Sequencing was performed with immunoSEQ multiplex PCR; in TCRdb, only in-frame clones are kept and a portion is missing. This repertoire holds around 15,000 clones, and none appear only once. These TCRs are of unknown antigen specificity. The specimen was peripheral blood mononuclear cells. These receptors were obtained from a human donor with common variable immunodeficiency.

The CDR3 sequence is CASSPGSGNGYTF. CDR3 DNA, as far as it was read: TGTGCCAGCTCACCAGGGTCAGGGAATGGC. The gene calls are TRBV18 and TRBJ1-2, with D maybe TRBD1 (5 bases). Read data end 3 residues before the CDR3 end; the end is taken from the germline J gene. The CDR3 has 13 residues. The V gene's germline CDR1 is KGHSH and CDR2 LQKENI. V was shortened by 2 bases and J by 6 bases, with 10 bases between the two germline ends. Filled out from reference TRBV18 and TRBJ1-2, the complete variable domain reads NAGVMQNPRHLVRRRGQEARLRCSPMKGHSHVYWYRQLPEEGLKFMVYLQKENIIDESGMPKERFSAEFPKEGPSILRIQQVVRGDSAAYFCASSPGSGNGYTFGSGTRLTVV.

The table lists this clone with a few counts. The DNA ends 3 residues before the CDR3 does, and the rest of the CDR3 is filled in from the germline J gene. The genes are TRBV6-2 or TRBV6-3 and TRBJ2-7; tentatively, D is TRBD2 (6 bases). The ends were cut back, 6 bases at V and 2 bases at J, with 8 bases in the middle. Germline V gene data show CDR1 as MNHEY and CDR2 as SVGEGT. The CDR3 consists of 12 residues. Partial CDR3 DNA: TGTGCCAGCAGCCGCGGGACCTACGAG. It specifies CASSRGTYE. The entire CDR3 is CASSRGTYEQYF.

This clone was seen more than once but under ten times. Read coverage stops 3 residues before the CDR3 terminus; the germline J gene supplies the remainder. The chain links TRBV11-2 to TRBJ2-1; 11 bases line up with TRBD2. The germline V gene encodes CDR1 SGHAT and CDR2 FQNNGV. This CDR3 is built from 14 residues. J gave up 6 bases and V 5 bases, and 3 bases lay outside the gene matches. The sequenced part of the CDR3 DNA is TGTGCCAGCAGCCTAGCGGGGGGCACCAATGAG. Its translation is CASSLAGGTNE. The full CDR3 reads CASSLAGGTNEQFF.

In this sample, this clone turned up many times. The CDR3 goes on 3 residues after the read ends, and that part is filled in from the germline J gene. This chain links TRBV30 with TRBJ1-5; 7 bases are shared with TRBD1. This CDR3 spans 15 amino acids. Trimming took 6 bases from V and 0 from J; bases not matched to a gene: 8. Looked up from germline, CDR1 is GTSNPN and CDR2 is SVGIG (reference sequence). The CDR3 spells CACSTGTVSNQPQHF. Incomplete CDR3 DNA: TGTGCCTGCTCTACCGGGACAGTTAGCAATCAGCCC.

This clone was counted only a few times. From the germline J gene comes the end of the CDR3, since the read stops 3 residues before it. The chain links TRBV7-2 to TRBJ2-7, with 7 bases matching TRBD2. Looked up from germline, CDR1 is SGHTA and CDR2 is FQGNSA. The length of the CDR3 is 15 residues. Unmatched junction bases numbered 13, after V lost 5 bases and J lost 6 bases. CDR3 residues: CASSPLVGLDREQYF. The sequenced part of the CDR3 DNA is TGTGCCAGCAGCCCCCTCGTCGGACTAGACCGCGAG.

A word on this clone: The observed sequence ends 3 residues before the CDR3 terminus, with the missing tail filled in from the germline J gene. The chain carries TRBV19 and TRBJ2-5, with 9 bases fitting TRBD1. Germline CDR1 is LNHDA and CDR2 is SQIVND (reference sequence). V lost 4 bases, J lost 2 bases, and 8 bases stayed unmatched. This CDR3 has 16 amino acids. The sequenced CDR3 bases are TGTGCCAGTAGTAGAACCGGGACAGGGCTGCAAGAGACC. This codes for CASSRTGTGLQET. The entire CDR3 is CASSRTGTGLQETQYF.

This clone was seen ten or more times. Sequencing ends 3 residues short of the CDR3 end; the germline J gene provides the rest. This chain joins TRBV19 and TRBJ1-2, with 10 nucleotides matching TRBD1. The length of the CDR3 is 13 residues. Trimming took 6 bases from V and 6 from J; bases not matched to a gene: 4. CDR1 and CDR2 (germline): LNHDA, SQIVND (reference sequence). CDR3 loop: CASRGQGEDGYTF. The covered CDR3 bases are TGTGCCAGTAGAGGACAGGGGGAAGATGGC.

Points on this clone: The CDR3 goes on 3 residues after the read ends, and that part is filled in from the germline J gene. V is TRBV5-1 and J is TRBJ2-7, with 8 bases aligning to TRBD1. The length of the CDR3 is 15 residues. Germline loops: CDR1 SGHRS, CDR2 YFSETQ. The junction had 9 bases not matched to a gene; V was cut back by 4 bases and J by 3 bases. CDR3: CASSPDRGSFYEQYF. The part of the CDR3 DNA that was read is TGCGCCAGCAGCCCAGACAGGGGCAGTTTCTACGAG. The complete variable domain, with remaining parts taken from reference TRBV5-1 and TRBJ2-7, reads KAGVTQTPRYLIKTRGQQVTLSCSPISGHRSVSWYQQTPGQGLQFLFEYFSETQRNKGNFPGRFSGRQFSNSRSEMNVSTLELGDSALYLCASSPDRGSFYEQYFGPGTRLTVT.

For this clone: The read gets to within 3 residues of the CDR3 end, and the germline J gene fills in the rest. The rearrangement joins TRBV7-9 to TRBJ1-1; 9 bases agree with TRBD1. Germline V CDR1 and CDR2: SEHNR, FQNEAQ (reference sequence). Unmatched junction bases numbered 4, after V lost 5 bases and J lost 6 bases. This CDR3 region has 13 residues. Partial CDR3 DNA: TGTGCCAGCAGCAGGACAGGGGACTCTGAA. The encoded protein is CASSRTGDSE. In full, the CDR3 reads CASSRTGDSEAFF.